A selection of T cell receptor beta chains follows, all from one sample in a study of early T cells in non-severe SARS-CoV-2 infection. TCRdb itself ran the 5' RACE reads through MiXCR, one entry per CDR3 protein. The table has approximately 52,000 distinct CDR3 sequences, approximately 15% seen once. The sequencing used whole blood, collected at baseline. The receptors here all came from an adult who was a healthcare worker with PCR-confirmed SARS-CoV-2 infection or an uninfected control (not recorded which). Both conserved end residues are part of each CDR3.

V gene,J gene,CDR3 protein
TRBV20-1,TRBJ2-1,CSARASGHIFRNYNEQFF
TRBV14,TRBJ2-2,CASSQGISGVTLFF
TRBV5-1,TRBJ1-2,CASSSVVKGDYGYTF
TRBV5-5,TRBJ2-5,CASSLRDSGEETQYF
TRBV5-6,TRBJ1-2,CASSRPADGYTF
TRBV2,TRBJ2-2,CASNPQGNPNTGELFF
TRBV6-5,TRBJ2-7,CASSYSTGQLYEQYF
TRBV19,TRBJ1-5,CASSIPRDTKGNQPQHF
TRBV7-2,TRBJ2-5,CASSLVRATKETQYF
TRBV7-7,TRBJ2-2,CASSPSPGTANTGELFF
TRBV24-1,TRBJ1-3,CATSGTGDGNTIYF
TRBV10-2,TRBJ2-1,CASSAGRSVPYQFF
TRBV15,TRBJ2-2,CATSRDFVMGGELFF
TRBV20-1,TRBJ2-7,CSARETRDFIRQYF
TRBV11-3,TRBJ2-3,CASSPGIGTDTQYF
TRBV27,TRBJ2-2,CASGGMSGTGELFF
TRBV20-1,TRBJ1-5,CSAPTGWNQPQHF
TRBV11-2,TRBJ2-7,CASSPTGGYEQYF
TRBV7-9,TRBJ2-3,CASSLAEAADTQYF
TRBV6-5,TRBJ2-3,CASSSLGAGGLATDTQYF
TRBV5-4,TRBJ2-5,CASSPQLAGAQETQYF
TRBV11-2,TRBJ2-1,CASSLAGDRYNEQFF
TRBV10-3,TRBJ2-1,CAISERWDLSYNEQFF
TRBV6-1,TRBJ2-1,CASTPSHTEQFF
TRBV3-1,TRBJ1-1,CASTHRGRNLLTEAFF
TRBV20-1,TRBJ1-1,CSARRGTNTEAFF
TRBV3-1,TRBJ1-5,CASSQDINQPQHF
TRBV2,TRBJ2-3,CASSNRLTDTQYF
TRBV11-2,TRBJ1-2,CASSRTGLWGYTF
TRBV12-3/TRBV12-4,TRBJ1-5,CASSLQVSGNQPQHF
TRBV7-9,TRBJ2-1,CASTSTGFNEQFF
TRBV11-2,TRBJ1-6,CASRLGQTNSPLHF
TRBV28,TRBJ1-1,CASSSSGRGTEAFF
TRBV7-2,TRBJ2-5,CASSSRDFQETQYF
TRBV25-1,TRBJ2-3,CASSEQGAMADTQYF
TRBV30,TRBJ1-6,CAWSVLGTSPLHF
TRBV5-1,TRBJ2-3,CASSPGQGTDTQYF
TRBV4-2,TRBJ2-1,CASSQDTSGTYNEQFF
TRBV27,TRBJ2-3,CASKLAGTDTQYF
TRBV4-2,TRBJ2-7,CASSQDLYSDYEQYF
TRBV21-1,TRBJ2-2,CASSRGGHPTGELFF
TRBV12-5,TRBJ2-2,CASSRDTGELFF
TRBV7-2,TRBJ2-3,CASSPGTALTDTQYF